The clone carrying this TCR beta chain showed up just a few times. Its matching antigen is unknown. Expressed TCRB transcripts got sequenced, as all isolated RNA was reverse transcribed. The data were produced by immunoSEQ multiplex PCR, yet TCRdb's version contains in-frame clones alone and is incomplete. The top ten hold 0.03% to 0.045% of the sample, which has more than 550,000 clones, around an eighth seen once. The germline V gene has CDR1 SGHRS and CDR2 YFSETQ. V shed 2 bases, J shed 6 bases, and the junction held 7 bases outside the gene matches. This CDR3 region has 15 residues. This sample is part of a study of beta chain features in type 1 diabetes. The study's findings and limits: TCRB rearrangement may or may not be influenced by HLA type; here this remained unresolved. All four CD4+ subsets of Type 1 diabetes patients contained TCRB CDR3s that were moderately but significantly shorter.

This receptor was identified in a man in his late teens or twenties with type 1 diabetes. The sample comprised naive CD4+ T cells from blood. This chain connects TRBV5-1 to TRBJ2-3; 9 bases line up with TRBD2. The chain's CDR3 is CASSFQRGEADTQYF. DNA for the CDR3: TGCGCCAGCAGCTTCCAGCGGGGGGAGGCGGATACGCAGTATTTT.